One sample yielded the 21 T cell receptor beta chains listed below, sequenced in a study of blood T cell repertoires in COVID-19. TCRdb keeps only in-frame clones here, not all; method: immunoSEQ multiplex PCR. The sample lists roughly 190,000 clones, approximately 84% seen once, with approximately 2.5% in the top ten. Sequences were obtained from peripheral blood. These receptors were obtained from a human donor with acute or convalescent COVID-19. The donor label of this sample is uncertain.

This CDR3 is CASSEATLPQGDEQYF. The CDR3 coding sequence is TGTGCCAGCAGTGAAGCGACACTGCCCCAGGGGGACGAGCAGTACTTC. V and J are TRBV6-1 and TRBJ2-7; TRBD1 agrees at 7 bases. The V segment lost 0 bases and the J segment 5 bases; nucleotides outside the gene matches: 10. Germline CDR1 MNHNS, CDR2 SASEGT. CDR3 length: 16 residues.

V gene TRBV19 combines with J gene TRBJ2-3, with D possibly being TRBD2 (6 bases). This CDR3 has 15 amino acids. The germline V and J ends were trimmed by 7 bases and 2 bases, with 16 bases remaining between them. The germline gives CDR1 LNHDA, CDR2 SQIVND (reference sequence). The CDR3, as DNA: TGTGCCAGTACAAAAGCCGGGACTTACACAGATACGCAGTATTTT. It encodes CASTKAGTYTDTQYF.

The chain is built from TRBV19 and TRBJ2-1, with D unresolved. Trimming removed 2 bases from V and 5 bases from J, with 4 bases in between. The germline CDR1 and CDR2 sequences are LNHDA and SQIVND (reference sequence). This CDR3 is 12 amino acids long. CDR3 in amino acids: CASSILNNEQFF. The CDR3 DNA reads TGTGCCAGTAGTATATTAAACAATGAGCAGTTCTTC.

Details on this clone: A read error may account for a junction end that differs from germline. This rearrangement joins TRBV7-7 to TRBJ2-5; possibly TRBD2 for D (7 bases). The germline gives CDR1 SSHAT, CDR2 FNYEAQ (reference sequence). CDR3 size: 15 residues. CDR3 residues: CASSLGGGSQETQYF. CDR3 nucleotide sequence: TGTGCTAGCAGCTTAGGGGGGGGCAGCCAAGAGACCCAGTACTTC.

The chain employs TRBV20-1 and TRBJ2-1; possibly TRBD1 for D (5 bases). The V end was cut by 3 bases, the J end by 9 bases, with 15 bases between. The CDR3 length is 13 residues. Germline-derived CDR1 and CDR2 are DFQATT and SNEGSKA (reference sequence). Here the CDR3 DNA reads TGCAGTGCTAGTACCTCAGGTAGGGGTGAGCAGTTCTTC. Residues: CSASTSGRGEQFF.

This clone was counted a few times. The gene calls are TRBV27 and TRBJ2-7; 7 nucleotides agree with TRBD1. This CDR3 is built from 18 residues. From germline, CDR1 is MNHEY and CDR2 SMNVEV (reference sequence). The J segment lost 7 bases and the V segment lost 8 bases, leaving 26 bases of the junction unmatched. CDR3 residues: CASPSCPGQAQGHGEQYF. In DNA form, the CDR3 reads TGTGCCAGCCCTTCATGTCCCGGACAGGCTCAGGGCCATGGGGAGCAGTACTTC.

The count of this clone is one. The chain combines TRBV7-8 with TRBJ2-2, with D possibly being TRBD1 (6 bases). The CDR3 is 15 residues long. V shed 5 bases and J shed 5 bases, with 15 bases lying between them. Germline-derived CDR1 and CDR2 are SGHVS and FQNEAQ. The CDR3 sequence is CASSTLFQGTGELFF. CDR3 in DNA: TGTGCCAGCAGCACCCTATTCCAGGGGACCGGGGAGCTGTTTTTT.

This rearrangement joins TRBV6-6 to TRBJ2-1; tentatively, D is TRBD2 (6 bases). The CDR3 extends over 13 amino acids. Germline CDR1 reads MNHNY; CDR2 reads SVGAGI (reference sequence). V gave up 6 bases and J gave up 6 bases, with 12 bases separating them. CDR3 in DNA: TGTGCCAGCAGCACTCTTAGCGGCAATGAGCAGTTCTTC. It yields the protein CASSTLSGNEQFF.

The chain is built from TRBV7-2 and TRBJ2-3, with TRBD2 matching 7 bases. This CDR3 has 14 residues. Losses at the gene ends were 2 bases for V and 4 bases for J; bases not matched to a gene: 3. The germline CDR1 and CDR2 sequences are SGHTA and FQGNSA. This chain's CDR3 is CASSLTLAADTQYF. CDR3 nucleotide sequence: TGTGCCAGCAGCTTAACGCTAGCGGCAGATACGCAGTATTTT.

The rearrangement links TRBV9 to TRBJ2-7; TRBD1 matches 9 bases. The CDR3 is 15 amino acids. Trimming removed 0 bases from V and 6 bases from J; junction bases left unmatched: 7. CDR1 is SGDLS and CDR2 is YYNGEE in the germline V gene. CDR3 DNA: TGTGCCAGCAGCGTAGCTATGGACAGGGGCCTCGAGCAGTACTTC. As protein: CASSVAMDRGLEQYF.

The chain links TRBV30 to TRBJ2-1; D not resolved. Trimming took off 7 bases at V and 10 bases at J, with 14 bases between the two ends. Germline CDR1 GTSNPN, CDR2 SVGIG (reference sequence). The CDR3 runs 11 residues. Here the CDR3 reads CAFVTLTEQFF. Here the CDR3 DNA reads TGTGCCTTCGTCACCCTAACCGAGCAGTTCTTC.

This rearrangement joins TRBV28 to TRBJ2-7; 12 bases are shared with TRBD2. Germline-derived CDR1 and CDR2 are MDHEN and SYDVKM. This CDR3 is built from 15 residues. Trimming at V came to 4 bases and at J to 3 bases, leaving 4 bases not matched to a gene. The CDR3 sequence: CASSSRLAGVYEQYF. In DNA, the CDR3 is TGTGCCAGCAGTTCACGACTAGCGGGGGTCTACGAGCAGTACTTC.

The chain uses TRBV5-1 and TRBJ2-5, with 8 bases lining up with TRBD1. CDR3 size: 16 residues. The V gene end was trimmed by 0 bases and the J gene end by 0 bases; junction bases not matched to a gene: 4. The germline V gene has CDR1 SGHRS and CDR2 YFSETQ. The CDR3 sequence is CASSLGATGDQETQYF. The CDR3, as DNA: TGCGCCAGCAGCTTGGGCGCGACAGGGGACCAAGAGACCCAGTACTTC.

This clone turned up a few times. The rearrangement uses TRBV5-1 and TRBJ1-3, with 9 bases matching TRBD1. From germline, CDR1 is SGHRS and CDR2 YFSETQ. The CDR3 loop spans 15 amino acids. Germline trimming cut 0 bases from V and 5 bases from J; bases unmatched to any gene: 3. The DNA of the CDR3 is TGCGCCAGCAGCTTGGAGGGGACAGGGCGAAACACCATATATTTT. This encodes CASSLEGTGRNTIYF.

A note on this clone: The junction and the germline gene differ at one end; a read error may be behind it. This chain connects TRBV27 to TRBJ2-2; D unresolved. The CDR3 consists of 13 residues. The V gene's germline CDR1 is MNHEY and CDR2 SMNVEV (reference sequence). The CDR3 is CATSPTATGELFF. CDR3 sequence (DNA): TGTGCCACCAGTCCAACCGCGACCGGGGAGCTGTTTTTT.

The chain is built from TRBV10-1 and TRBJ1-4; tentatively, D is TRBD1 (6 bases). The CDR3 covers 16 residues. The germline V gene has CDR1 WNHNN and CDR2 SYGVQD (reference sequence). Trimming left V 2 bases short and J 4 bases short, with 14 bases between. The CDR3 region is CASSEVIQGNNEKLFF. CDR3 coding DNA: TGCGCCAGCAGTGAGGTAATACAGGGAAATAATGAAAAACTGTTTTTT.

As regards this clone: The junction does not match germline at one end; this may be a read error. The CDR3 DNA reads TGTGCCAGCAGCTTAGAGACAGCCCCCTCCTCTGGAAACACCGTATATTTT. Residues: CASSLETAPSSGNTVYF. The chain carries TRBV7-2 and TRBJ1-3, with D maybe TRBD1 (5 bases). Germline V gene lookup returns CDR1 SGHTA and CDR2 FQGNSA. The CDR3 has 17 amino acids.

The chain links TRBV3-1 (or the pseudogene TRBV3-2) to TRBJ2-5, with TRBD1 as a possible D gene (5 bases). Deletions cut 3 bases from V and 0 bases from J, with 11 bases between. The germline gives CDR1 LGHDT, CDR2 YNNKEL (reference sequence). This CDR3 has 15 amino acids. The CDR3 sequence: CASSHTTEYQETQYF. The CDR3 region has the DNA TGTGCCAGCAGCCATACGACAGAGTACCAAGAGACCCAGTACTTC.

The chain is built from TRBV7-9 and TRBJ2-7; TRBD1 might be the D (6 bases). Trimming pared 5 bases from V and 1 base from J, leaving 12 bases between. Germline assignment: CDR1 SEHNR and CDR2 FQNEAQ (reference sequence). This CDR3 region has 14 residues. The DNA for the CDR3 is TGTGCCAGCAGCCACCCAGGGGAATCCTACGAGCAGTACTTC. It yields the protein CASSHPGESYEQYF. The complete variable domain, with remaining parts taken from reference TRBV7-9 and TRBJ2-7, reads DTGVSQNPRHKITKRGQNVTFRCDPISEHNRLYWYRQTLGQGPEFLTYFQNEAQLEKSRLLSDRFSAERPKGSFSTLEIQRTEQGDSAMYLCASSHPGESYEQYFGPGTRLTVT.

In DNA, the CDR3 is TGTGCCAGCAGTCCGTCCCCGGGGGGCTTCTACGAGCAGTACTTC. Protein sequence: CASSPSPGGFYEQYF. The chain uses TRBV2 and TRBJ2-7, with D tentatively TRBD2 (7 bases). Germline V gene lookup returns CDR1 SNHLY and CDR2 FYNNEI. This CDR3 has 15 amino acids. Trimming took off 5 bases at V and 3 bases at J, with 17 bases between the two ends.

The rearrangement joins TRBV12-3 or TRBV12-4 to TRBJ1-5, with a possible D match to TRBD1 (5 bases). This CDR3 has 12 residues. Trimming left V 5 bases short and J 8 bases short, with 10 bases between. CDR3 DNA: TGTGCCAGCAGTCAGGGTGGAAAGCCCCAGCATTTT. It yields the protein CASSQGGKPQHF.